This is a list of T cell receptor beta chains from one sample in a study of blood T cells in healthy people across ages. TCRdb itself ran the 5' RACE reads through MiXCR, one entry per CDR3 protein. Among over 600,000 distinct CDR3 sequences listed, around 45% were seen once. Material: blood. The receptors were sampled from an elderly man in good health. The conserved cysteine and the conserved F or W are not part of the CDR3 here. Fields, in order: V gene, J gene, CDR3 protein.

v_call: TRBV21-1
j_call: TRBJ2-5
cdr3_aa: ASSKTKKSGQGASQETQY

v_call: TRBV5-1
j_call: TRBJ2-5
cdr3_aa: ASSLDGRYQETQY

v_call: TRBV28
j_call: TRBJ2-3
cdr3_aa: ASRGASGITDTQY

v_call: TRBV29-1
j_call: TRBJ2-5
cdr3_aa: SVEYAGGKETQY

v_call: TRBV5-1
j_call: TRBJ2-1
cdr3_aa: ASSPSGGNNEQF

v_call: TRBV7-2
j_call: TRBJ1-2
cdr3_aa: ASSAGGLENYGYT

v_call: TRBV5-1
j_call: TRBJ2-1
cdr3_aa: ASRLRTQTEQF

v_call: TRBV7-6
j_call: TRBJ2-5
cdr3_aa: ASSKGGLAGGETQY

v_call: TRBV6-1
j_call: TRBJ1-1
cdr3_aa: ASLPASRHTEAF

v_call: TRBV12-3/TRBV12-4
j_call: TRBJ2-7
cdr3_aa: ASSLTGDEQY